The present entry profiles one T cell receptor beta chain with its context. In the source study's methods: Using reference gene primer amplification, nucleated cell counts were estimated. Measured with immunoSEQ multiplex PCR; TCRdb has only the in-frame clones, and not every one. V and J calls and clone size are as listed in that table; D and trimming were resolved from the DNA. Among about 280,000 clones listed, nearly 90% were seen once. The data belong to a study of blood T cell repertoires in COVID-19. Across the study: PBMCs, B-cell-depleted T cells, or T cells were the source of the cDNA or gDNA that made up the material.

The CDR3 totals 12 residues. V was shortened by 3 bases and J by 10 bases, with 12 bases between the two germline ends. The germline V gene has CDR1 SNHLY and CDR2 FYNNEI. Seattle participants joined during active infection and were tracked over time. The material sequenced was peripheral blood. The receptor's source is a woman in her thirties with COVID-19, enrolled during active disease. The chain carries TRBV2 and TRBJ1-1; possible D gene TRBD1, 6 bases. The CDR3 DNA reads TGTGCCAGCAGTGAGGCAGGGGAAGTAGCTTTCTTT. It specifies CASSEAGEVAFF.